This T cell receptor beta chain emerged from a study of glioma-infiltrating T cells (dated by TCRdb to about 2016). Regarding the research as a whole: Sequencing of TCR alpha- and beta-chain repertoires was performed on glioma tissue, on non-neoplastic brain tissue, and on matched peripheral blood mononuclear cells. Each tissue-infiltrating repertoire was compared with the same patient's peripheral blood repertoire to measure divergence between tissue and blood T-cell populations. The paired cohort comprised three low-grade glioma patients, about eight primary glioblastoma patients and three non-glioma patients contributing non-neoplastic brain tissue.

Broader findings and caveats from the paper: VJ-independent divergence between tissue and blood was lower than expected in non-neoplastic patients but higher than expected in all gliomas, particularly low-grade gliomas. Small numbers underpinned the group comparisons: roughly 8 glioblastoma patients, three low-grade glioma patients and three non-neoplastic patients. Very few CDR3 sequences were shared between tissue and blood, attributed to high CDR3 diversity and limited sampling.

A distance of 9 bases separates the germline ends of V and J, which lose 1 base and 5 bases respectively. The CDR3 runs 14 residues from the cysteine to the phenylalanine. Of the read, only the CDR3 DNA is kept; its 42 bases are in frame from base 1. The germline V gene supplies CDR1 KGHSH and CDR2 LQKENI. This clonotype was counted many times. Its antigen is unknown. Within one base of it there is no much larger clone, and no base qualities were kept. TCR alpha and beta CDR3 regions were amplified with the iRepertoire nested amplicon-rescue multiplex PCR (arm-PCR) platform from RNA. The input for one-step reverse transcription and amplification was about 85-400 ng of tissue mRNA or PBMC total RNA. After bead purification, a secondary multiplex PCR added Illumina adapters, and libraries were gel-purified between 200 and 400 bp. The libraries contained internal 6-nucleotide barcodes that were used for demultiplexing. The libraries were sequenced on an Illumina MiSeq using 2x220 or 2x250 nucleotide paired-end reads. As for how the authors treated the data: Paired reads were merged with FLASH 1.2.11 and aligned to the GRCh37 human genome with BWA-MEM before extracting TRA and TRB reads. An IMGT-derived reference of cassette sequences and CDR3 motifs, with pseudogenes included, was used for V and J assignment. Three-frame translation of reads was performed, and productive CDR3s were defined as those with a C...FGXG motif and no stop codons. Unique combinations of V-J cassette pair and CDR3 amino acid sequence were defined as clonotypes. Reads were filtered by Hamming distance, with the threshold set by the sequence error rate of each sample in mapped regions. The public reads were run again by TCRdb, first through fastp at Q25 and then through MiXCR, and only productive beta chains were kept. Each CDR3 protein gets just one entry, which takes the most common genes and DNA from the rows behind it. The V and J calls were not made by the authors but by TCRdb's processing. This sample lists about 210,000 distinct CDR3 sequences; 32% were detected once. The top ten clonotypes cover about 19% of the sample.

The sequence derives from a human donor with low-grade glioma or glioblastoma, undergoing nonglioma brain surgery, or in good health (not recorded which). Here the chain combines TRBV18 and TRBJ2-1; the D gene is possibly TRBD2, with 5 bases matching. Sequencing was carried out using glioma tissue, nonneoplastic brain tissue, or PBMCs (not recorded which). The bases read TGTGCCAGCTCACCACGGGCCGGGGACAATGAGCAGTTCTTC. Its coded protein is CASSPRAGDNEQFF.